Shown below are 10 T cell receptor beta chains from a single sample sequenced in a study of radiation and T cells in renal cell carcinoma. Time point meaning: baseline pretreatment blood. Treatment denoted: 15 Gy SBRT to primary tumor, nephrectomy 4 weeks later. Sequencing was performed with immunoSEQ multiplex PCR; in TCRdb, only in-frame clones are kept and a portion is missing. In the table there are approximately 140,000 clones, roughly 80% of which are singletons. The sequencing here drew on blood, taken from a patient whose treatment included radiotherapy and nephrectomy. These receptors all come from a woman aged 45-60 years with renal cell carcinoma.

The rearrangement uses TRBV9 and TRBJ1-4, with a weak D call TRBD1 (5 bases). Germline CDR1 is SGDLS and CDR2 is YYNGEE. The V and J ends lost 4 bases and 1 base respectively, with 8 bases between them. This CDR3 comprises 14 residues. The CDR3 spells CASSSGGTNEKLFF. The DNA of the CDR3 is TGTGCCAGCAGCTCCGGGGGAACTAATGAAAAACTGTTTTTT.

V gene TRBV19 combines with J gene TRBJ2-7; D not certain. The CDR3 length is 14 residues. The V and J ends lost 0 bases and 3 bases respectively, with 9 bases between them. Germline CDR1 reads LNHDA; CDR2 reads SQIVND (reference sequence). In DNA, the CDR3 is TGTGCCAGTAGTATAGAGCCCCATAGCTACGAGCAGTACTTC. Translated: CASSIEPHSYEQYF.

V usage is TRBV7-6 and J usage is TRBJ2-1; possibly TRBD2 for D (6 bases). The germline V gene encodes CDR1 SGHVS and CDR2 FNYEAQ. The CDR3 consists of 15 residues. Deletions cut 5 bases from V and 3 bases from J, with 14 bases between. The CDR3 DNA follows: TGTGCCAGCAGCCCCCGGACTAATAACTACAATGAGCAGTTCTTC. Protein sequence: CASSPRTNNYNEQFF.

DNA of the CDR3: TGTGCCAGCAGTGAATCAGGTTTTAATTATGGCTACACCTTC. Protein product: CASSESGFNYGYTF. The chain is built from TRBV2 and TRBJ1-2; D uncertain. There are 14 residues in the CDR3. Trimming removed 2 bases at V and 5 bases at J, with 12 bases between. Germline V gives CDR1 SNHLY, CDR2 FYNNEI.

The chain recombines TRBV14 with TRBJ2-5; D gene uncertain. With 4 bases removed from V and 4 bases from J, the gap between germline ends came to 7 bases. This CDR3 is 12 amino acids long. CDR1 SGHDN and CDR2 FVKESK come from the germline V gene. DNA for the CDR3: TGTGCCAGCAGCCCATTCGGAGAGACCCAGTACTTC. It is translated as CASSPFGETQYF.

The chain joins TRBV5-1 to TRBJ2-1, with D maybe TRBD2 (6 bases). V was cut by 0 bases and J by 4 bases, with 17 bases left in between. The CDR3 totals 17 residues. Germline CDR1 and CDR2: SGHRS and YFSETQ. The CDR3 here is CASSLGLGRNLYNEQFF. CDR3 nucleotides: TGCGCCAGCAGCTTGGGACTCGGGAGAAACCTGTACAATGAGCAGTTCTTC.

CDR3 sequence: CASSLVRGKNIQYF. In DNA, the CDR3 is TGTGCCAGCAGCTTGGTCCGGGGCAAAAACATTCAGTACTTC. The genes are TRBV5-6 and TRBJ2-4; D is possibly TRBD2 (5 bases). V was pared by 0 bases and J by 3 bases, with 7 bases between. There are 14 residues in the CDR3. Germline values: CDR1 SGHDT, CDR2 YYEEEE.

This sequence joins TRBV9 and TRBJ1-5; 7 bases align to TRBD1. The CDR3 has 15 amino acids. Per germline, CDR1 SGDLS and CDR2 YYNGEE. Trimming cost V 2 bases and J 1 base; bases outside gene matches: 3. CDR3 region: CASSVGQESNQPQHF. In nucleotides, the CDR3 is TGTGCCAGCAGCGTTGGACAGGAAAGCAATCAGCCCCAGCATTTT.

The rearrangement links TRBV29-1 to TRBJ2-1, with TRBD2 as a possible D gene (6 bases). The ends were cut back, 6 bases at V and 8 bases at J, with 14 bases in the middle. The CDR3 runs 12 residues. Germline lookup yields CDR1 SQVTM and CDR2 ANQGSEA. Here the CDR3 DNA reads TGCAGCGTCTCCGGAGGGTCGGATGAGCAGTTCTTC. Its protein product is CSVSGGSDEQFF.

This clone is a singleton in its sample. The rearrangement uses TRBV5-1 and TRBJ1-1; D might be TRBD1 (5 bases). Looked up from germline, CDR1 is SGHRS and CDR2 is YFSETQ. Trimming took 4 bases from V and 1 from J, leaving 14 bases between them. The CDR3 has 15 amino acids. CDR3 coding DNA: TGCGCCAGCAGCCCGATGGGGCTGGGGAACACTGAAGCTTTCTTT. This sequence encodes CASSPMGLGNTEAFF.